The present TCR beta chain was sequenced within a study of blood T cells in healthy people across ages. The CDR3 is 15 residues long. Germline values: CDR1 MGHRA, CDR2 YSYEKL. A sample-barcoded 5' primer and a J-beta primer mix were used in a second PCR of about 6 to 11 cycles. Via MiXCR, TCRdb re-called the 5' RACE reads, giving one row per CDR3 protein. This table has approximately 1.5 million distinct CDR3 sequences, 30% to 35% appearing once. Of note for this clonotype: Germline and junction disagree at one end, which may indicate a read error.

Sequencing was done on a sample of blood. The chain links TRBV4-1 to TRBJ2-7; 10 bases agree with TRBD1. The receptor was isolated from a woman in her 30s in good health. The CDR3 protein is CTSSRTGGNSYEQYF. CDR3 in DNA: TGCACCAGCAGTCGGACAGGGGGTAACTCCTACGAGCAGTACTTC.